Each of the 7 T cell receptor beta chains below was sequenced from the same sample in a study of blood T cell repertoires in COVID-19. Assay used: immunoSEQ multiplex PCR; TCRdb lists only in-frame clones, some missing. This sample has about 360,000 clones, with more than 75% found just once. Source material: peripheral blood. These receptors originate from a human donor in a cohort sampled during active COVID-19.

This clone was detected only once. The J gene is TRBJ1-2, the V gene TRBV2, with D maybe TRBD1 (6 bases). CDR3 length equals 12 residues. The V gene lost 8 bases and the J gene lost 5 bases, with 12 bases spanning the gap. The germline CDR1 and CDR2 sequences are SNHLY and FYNNEI. The DNA of the CDR3 is TGTGCCAGCGGCCCAACAGGGTATGGCTACACCTTC. Its translation: CASGPTGYGYTF.

The CDR3 reads CASSAPGQGVDEQFF. The CDR3 DNA is TGTGCCAGCAGCGCCCCGGGACAGGGGGTGGATGAGCAGTTCTTC. This sequence joins TRBV13 and TRBJ2-1, with TRBD1 matching 11 bases. There are 15 residues in the CDR3. Germline-derived CDR1 and CDR2 are PRHDT and FYEKMQ (reference sequence). The V and J ends lost 5 bases and 8 bases, in that order; junction bases with no gene match: 8.

This clone has more than one count but fewer than ten. The CDR3 nucleotides read TGTGCCAGCAGAGCCGACAGGGGGCTGGGCTCTGGAAACACCATATATTTT. Protein product: CASRADRGLGSGNTIYF. J is TRBJ1-3 and V is TRBV7-9; 10 bases line up with TRBD1. Trimming took 6 bases from V and 0 from J; bases not matched to a gene: 8. This CDR3 contains 17 residues. Germline loops: CDR1 SEHNR, CDR2 FQNEAQ (reference sequence). Full variable domain (rest looked up from reference TRBV7-9 and TRBJ1-3): DTGVSQNPRHKITKRGQNVTFRCDPISEHNRLYWYRQTLGQGPEFLTYFQNEAQLEKSRLLSDRFSAERPKGSFSTLEIQRTEQGDSAMYLCASRADRGLGSGNTIYFGEGSWLTVV.

The CDR3 loop reads CATSRAIAYNEQFF. The CDR3 DNA reads as TGTGCCACCAGCAGAGCTATAGCTTACAATGAGCAGTTCTTC. V gene TRBV15 combines with J gene TRBJ2-1; D unclear. Germline V gene sequence: CDR1 LNHNV, CDR2 YYDKDF (reference sequence). V lost 1 base and J 4 bases, leaving 8 bases between the germline ends. The CDR3 runs to 14 residues.

The chain joins TRBV15 to TRBJ2-2; maybe TRBD1 (6 bases). Per germline, CDR1 LNHNV and CDR2 YYDKDF (reference sequence). The CDR3 has 16 residues. V gave up 0 bases and J gave up 3 bases, with 11 bases separating them. The CDR3 DNA reads TGTGCCACCAGCAGAGATAGGGGGTGGGACACCGGGGAGCTGTTTTTT. Protein: CATSRDRGWDTGELFF.

Comments on this clone: A junction end diverges from the germline sequence, so it may reflect a read error. The V gene is TRBV7-7, the J gene TRBJ2-7, with D perhaps matching TRBD1 (6 bases). CDR1 and CDR2 from the germline V gene are SSHAT and FNYEAQ (reference sequence). The CDR3 extends over 15 amino acids. DNA for the CDR3: TGTGCTAGCAGCTTAGCACTGGGGGCGGTGGACGAGCAGTACTTC. Amino acid sequence: CASSLALGAVDEQYF.

J is TRBJ1-4 and V is TRBV5-1; D might be TRBD1 (6 bases). From germline, CDR1 is SGHRS and CDR2 YFSETQ. V lost 0 bases, J lost 8 bases, and 8 bases lay in between. The CDR3 extends over 13 amino acids. The CDR3 region is CASSLGRGEKLFF. In DNA form, the CDR3 reads TGCGCCAGCAGCTTGGGCAGGGGCGAAAAACTGTTTTTT.